These 5 T cell receptor beta chains came from one sample sequenced in a study of shared clonotypes between healthy human individuals. The repertoire was sequenced with immunoSEQ multiplex PCR; TCRdb's copy has only in-frame clones and lacks some. The data contain 1,400,000 or so clones, approximately 98.5% of them singletons. The sequenced sample was naive CD4+ T cells sorted from blood. The subset: CD45RA+ positively selected. These receptors all stem from a man aged 25 to 40 in good health.

V is TRBV25-1 and J is TRBJ2-7; possibly TRBD1 or TRBD2 for D (5 bases each). The CDR3 has 14 residues. Trimming stripped 1 base from V and 7 bases from J, with 14 bases between. The germline gives CDR1 MGHDK, CDR2 SYGVNS. This CDR3 reads CASSESGPPGEQYF. The CDR3 region has the DNA TGTGCCAGCAGTGAATCGGGACCCCCCGGGGAGCAGTACTTC.

In its sample, this clone was seen once. The CDR3 is CASSVDAGVKTGELFF. The DNA for the CDR3 is TGTGCCAGCAGCGTAGATGCGGGAGTAAAGACCGGGGAGCTGTTTTTT. This chain joins TRBV9 and TRBJ2-2, with TRBD2 matching over 7 bases. J was trimmed by 5 bases and V by 0 bases; bases with no gene match: 7. Germline lookup yields CDR1 SGDLS and CDR2 YYNGEE. CDR3 length: 16 amino acids.

This chain connects TRBV18 to TRBJ2-7, with no clear D. The CDR3 has 12 residues. Per germline, CDR1 KGHSH and CDR2 LQKENI. Trimming removed 2 bases from V and 6 bases from J, with 8 bases in between. The CDR3 region is CASSPGPGEQYF. CDR3 nucleotide sequence: TGTGCCAGCTCACCAGGCCCCGGCGAGCAGTACTTC.

This chain links TRBV5-6 with TRBJ1-5; TRBD1 might be the D (6 bases). There are 14 residues in the CDR3. V lost 5 bases to trimming and J lost 5 bases, with 14 bases between them. Germline CDR1 SGHDT, CDR2 YYEEEE. The CDR3 is CASRFTGSDQPQHF. CDR3 nucleotides: TGTGCCAGCAGATTTACAGGGTCGGATCAGCCCCAGCATTTT.

The genes are TRBV6-5 and TRBJ2-2, with 11 bases identical to TRBD2. Germline V gene data show CDR1 as MNHEY and CDR2 as SVGAGI. The CDR3 consists of 15 residues. V shed 5 bases and J 6 bases; nucleotides not matched to a gene: 5. This CDR3 is CASSNLAGGAGELFF. The CDR3 DNA follows: TGTGCCAGCAGTAATCTAGCGGGAGGCGCCGGGGAGCTGTTTTTT.